The 11 T cell receptor beta chains below come from one sample, sequenced in a study of OX40 agonist ivuxolimab in advanced cancers. Assay: immunoSEQ multiplex PCR; the TCRdb copy retains only in-frame clones and omits some. This table holds 77,000 or so clones, around 85% found once. Source: CD4+ or CD8+ T cells sorted from blood, taken in a trial of the OX40 agonist ivuxolimab. All receptors come from an adult with an advanced solid tumor such as melanoma, head and neck, liver or kidney cancer.

The J gene is TRBJ2-2, the V gene TRBV19, with 7 bases aligning to TRBD1. After removal of 6 bases from V and 3 bases from J, the junction contained 7 bases not matched to a gene. The CDR3 has 15 residues. Germline V gene sequence: CDR1 LNHDA, CDR2 SQIVND (reference sequence). The DNA for the CDR3 is TGTGCCAGTAGCCCTGTGAGGGGGCACACCGGGGAGCTGTTTTTT. Translating it yields CASSPVRGHTGELFF.

This chain links TRBV6-5 with TRBJ2-7; D might be TRBD1 or TRBD2, each matching 6 bases. The CDR3 consists of 15 residues. Looked up from germline, CDR1 is MNHEY and CDR2 is SVGAGI. V was shortened by 0 bases and J by 1 base, with 10 bases between the two germline ends. This chain's CDR3 is CASSYSGAGSYEQYF. The CDR3 region has the DNA TGTGCCAGCAGTTACTCGGGGGCGGGGTCCTACGAGCAGTACTTC.

This clone was found once. The chain uses TRBV27 and TRBJ1-6, with 8 bases identical to TRBD1. Germline values: CDR1 MNHEY, CDR2 SMNVEV (reference sequence). The CDR3 length is 17 residues. Germline trimming cut 3 bases from V and 7 bases from J; bases unmatched to any gene: 11. CDR3 coding DNA: TGTGCCAGCAGTTTCGTAGTGGCAGGGGGCTTCAATTCACCCCTCCACTTT. Translated: CASSFVVAGGFNSPLHF.

The chain couples TRBV7-8 to TRBJ2-7, with D perhaps given as TRBD1 or TRBD2 (5 bases each). The CDR3 has 13 amino acids. Trimming removed 1 base at V and 6 bases at J, with 10 bases between. Per germline, CDR1 SGHVS and CDR2 FQNEAQ. CDR3: CASSLDVGTEQYF. In DNA form, the CDR3 reads TGTGCCAGCAGCTTAGATGTAGGGACCGAGCAGTACTTC.

The rearrangement joins TRBV5-5 to TRBJ2-1; 9 bases fit TRBD1. V lost 0 bases to trimming and J lost 1 base; unmatched junction nucleotides: 2. The CDR3 loop spans 16 amino acids. Per the germline V gene, CDR1 is SGHKS and CDR2 is YYEKEE (reference sequence). This chain's CDR3 is CASSLADRGSYNEQFF. The CDR3 DNA follows: TGTGCCAGCAGCTTGGCCGACAGGGGGTCCTACAATGAGCAGTTCTTC.

This clone was picked up a small number of times. The J gene is TRBJ1-5, the V gene TRBV7-2; the match to TRBD1 covers 8 bases. The CDR3 sequence is 17 residues long. Trimming at V came to 11 bases and at J to 0 bases, leaving 15 bases not matched to a gene. Germline CDR1 SGHTA, CDR2 FQGNSA. CDR3: CASQPGGRGSSNQPQHF. In DNA form, the CDR3 reads TGTGCCTCCCAGCCAGGGGGCAGGGGCTCTAGCAATCAGCCCCAGCATTTT.

The chain recombines TRBV6-1 with TRBJ2-7; TRBD1 aligns across 7 bases. The CDR3 has 13 amino acids. Germline V gene data show CDR1 as MNHNS and CDR2 as SASEGT. The ends lost 4 bases at V and 4 bases at J; junction bases unmatched: 4. CDR3 residues: CASSGGQRYEQYF. The CDR3 DNA sequence: TGTGCCAGCAGTGGGGGACAGAGGTACGAGCAGTACTTC.

The chain has TRBV29-1 and TRBJ1-3; D ambiguous. This CDR3 spans 12 amino acids. V dropped 4 bases and J dropped 3 bases, with 7 bases sitting between them. Per the germline V gene, CDR1 is SQVTM and CDR2 is ANQGSEA. The CDR3 DNA sequence: TGCAGCGTTGGTCCACTTGGAAACACCATATATTTT. This translates into CSVGPLGNTIYF. The whole variable domain, filled in from reference TRBV29-1 and TRBJ1-3, reads SAVISQKPSRDICQRGTSLTIQCQVDSQVTMMFWYRQQPGQSLTLIATANQGSEATYESGFVIDKFPISRPNLTFSTLTVSNMSPEDSSIYLCSVGPLGNTIYFGEGSWLTVV.

This clone turned up a few times. The CDR3 loop reads CASSPYGGLNTGELFF. CDR3 sequence (DNA): TGTGCCAGCTCTCCGTACGGGGGACTGAACACCGGGGAGCTGTTTTTT. V usage is TRBV18 and J usage is TRBJ2-2, with D maybe TRBD2 (6 bases). In germline, CDR1 is KGHSH, CDR2 LQKENI. CDR3 length equals 16 residues. V was pared by 6 bases and J by 1 base, with 15 bases between.

V and J are TRBV5-1 and TRBJ2-1; no definite D call. V lost 2 bases and J 0 bases, leaving 9 bases between the germline ends. CDR3 length: 15 amino acids. CDR1 is SGHRS, CDR2 YFSETQ, per germline. This CDR3 is CASSLASSSYNEQFF. The CDR3 DNA is TGCGCCAGCAGCTTAGCATCGAGCTCCTACAATGAGCAGTTCTTC.

The rearrangement uses TRBV7-8 and TRBJ1-5; 7 nucleotides match TRBD1. Germline trimming cut 4 bases from V and 3 bases from J; bases unmatched to any gene: 3. The CDR3 has 14 amino acids. Looked up from germline, CDR1 is SGHVS and CDR2 is FQNEAQ. The CDR3: CASSWGQYNQPQHF. The CDR3 nucleotides are TGTGCCAGCAGCTGGGGACAGTACAATCAGCCCCAGCATTTT.